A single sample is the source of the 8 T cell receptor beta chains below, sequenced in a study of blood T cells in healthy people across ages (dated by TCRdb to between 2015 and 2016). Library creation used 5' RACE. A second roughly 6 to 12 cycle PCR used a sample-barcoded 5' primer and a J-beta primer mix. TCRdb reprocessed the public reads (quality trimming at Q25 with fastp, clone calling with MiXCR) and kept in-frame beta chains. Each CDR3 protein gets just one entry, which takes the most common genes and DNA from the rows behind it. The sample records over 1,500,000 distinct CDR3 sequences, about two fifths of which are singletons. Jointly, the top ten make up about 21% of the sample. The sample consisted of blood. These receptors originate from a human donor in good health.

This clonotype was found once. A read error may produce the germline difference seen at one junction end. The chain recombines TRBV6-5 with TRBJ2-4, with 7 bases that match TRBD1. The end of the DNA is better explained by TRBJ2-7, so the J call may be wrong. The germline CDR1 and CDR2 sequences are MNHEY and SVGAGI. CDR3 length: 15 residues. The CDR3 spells CANSLGARQGYEQYF. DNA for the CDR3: TGTGCCAACAGTTTGGGCGCCAGACAGGGCTACGAGCAGTACTTC.

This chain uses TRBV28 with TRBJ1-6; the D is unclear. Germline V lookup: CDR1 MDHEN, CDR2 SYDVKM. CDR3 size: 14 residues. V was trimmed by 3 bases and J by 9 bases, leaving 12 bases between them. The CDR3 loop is CASSLVGRASPLHF. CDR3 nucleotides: TGTGCCAGCAGTTTGGTGGGTCGGGCTTCACCCCTCCACTTT.

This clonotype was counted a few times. DNA of the CDR3: TGTGCCAGCAGTTTACCCGGACTAGCGGGGTATACGCAGTATTTT. Protein product: CASSLPGLAGYTQYF. The chain employs TRBV28 and TRBJ2-3; the match to TRBD2 covers 12 bases. V trimming: 2 bases; J trimming: 7 bases; junction bases outside the gene matches: 4. The germline gives CDR1 MDHEN, CDR2 SYDVKM. There are 15 residues in the CDR3.

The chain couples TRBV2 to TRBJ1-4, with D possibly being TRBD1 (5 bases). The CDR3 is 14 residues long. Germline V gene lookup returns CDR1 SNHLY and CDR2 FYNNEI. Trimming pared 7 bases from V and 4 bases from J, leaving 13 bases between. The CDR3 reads CASTEGQYNEKLFF. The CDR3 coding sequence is TGTGCCAGCACCGAGGGGCAGTATAATGAAAAACTGTTTTTT.

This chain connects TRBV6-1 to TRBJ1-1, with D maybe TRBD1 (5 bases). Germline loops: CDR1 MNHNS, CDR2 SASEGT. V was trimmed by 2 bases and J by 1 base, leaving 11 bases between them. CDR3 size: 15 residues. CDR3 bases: TGTGCCAGCAGTGAAAGGGGTAGGGGGAACACTGAAGCTTTCTTT. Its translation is CASSERGRGNTEAFF.

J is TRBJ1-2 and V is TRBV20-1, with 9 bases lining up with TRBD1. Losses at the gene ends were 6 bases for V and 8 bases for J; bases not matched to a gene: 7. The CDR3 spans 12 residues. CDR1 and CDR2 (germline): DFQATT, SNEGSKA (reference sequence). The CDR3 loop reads CSAPGQGRGYTF. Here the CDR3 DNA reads TGCAGTGCCCCCGGACAGGGGAGAGGCTACACCTTC.

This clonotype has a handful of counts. The CDR3 protein is CSVDGQNYGYTF. The DNA of the CDR3 is TGCAGCGTTGACGGTCAGAACTATGGCTACACCTTC. This chain uses TRBV29-1 with TRBJ1-2; D not resolved. Trimming removed 3 bases at V and 2 bases at J, with 7 bases between. Germline CDR1 and CDR2: SQVTM and ANQGSEA. This CDR3 has 12 amino acids.

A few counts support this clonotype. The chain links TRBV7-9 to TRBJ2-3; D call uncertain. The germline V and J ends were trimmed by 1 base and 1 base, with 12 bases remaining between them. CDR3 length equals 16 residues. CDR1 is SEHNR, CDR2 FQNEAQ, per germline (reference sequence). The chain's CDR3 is CASSLVIGSGTDTQYF. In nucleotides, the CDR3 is TGTGCCAGCAGCTTAGTAATAGGGTCAGGCACAGATACGCAGTATTTT.